The 2 T cell receptor beta chains listed next were all sequenced from one sample in a study of cytomegalovirus exposure and HLA in healthy donors. With 60 Vbeta and 13 Jbeta primers, the PCR was carried out. Profiled with immunoSEQ multiplex PCR; TCRdb holds only in-frame clones, not every one. The table has 110,000 to 150,000 clones, 80% seen once. Source material: PBMCs. The receptors were sampled from a man aged 40-49 years in good health and CMV-seronegative.

The V and J genes are TRBV5-5 and TRBJ2-3; D is perhaps TRBD2 (6 bases). V gave up 4 bases and J gave up 4 bases, with 13 bases separating them. Germline loops: CDR1 SGHKS, CDR2 YYEKEE (reference sequence). The CDR3 consists of 14 residues. The CDR3 reads CASSHREVADTQYF. DNA of the CDR3: TGTGCCAGCAGCCATAGGGAGGTGGCAGATACGCAGTATTTT.

The genes are TRBV5-4 and TRBJ2-5; 7 bases match TRBD2. This CDR3 spans 14 amino acids. The ends lost 4 bases at V and 9 bases at J; junction bases unmatched: 12. Germline CDR1 reads SGHNT; CDR2 reads YYREEE (reference sequence). The CDR3 DNA follows: TGTGCCAGCAGCCCCCGTGGCGGGAGATCGGCCCAGTACTTC. It codes for CASSPRGGRSAQYF.